This T cell receptor (beta chain) was profiled in a study of CD8+CD57+ T cells in acquired aplastic anemia. TCR beta VDJ and CDR3 were profiled, and genomic DNA was the template. TCRdb used MiXCR to reprocess the reads, holding one entry per CDR3 protein. Among over 150,000 distinct CDR3 sequences, roughly 40% were seen once, and the ten largest hold 0.85% to 1.3%. This CDR3 spans 18 amino acids. The germline V gene has CDR1 LNHNV and CDR2 YYDKDF (reference sequence). The V and J ends lost 8 bases and 4 bases, in that order; junction bases with no gene match: 11. Overall study findings and caveats: The study found no significant CD8+ Simpson's diversity difference between patients and controls. Comparison of patients with controls identified approximately 28 shared CD8+ CDR3 sequences.

Of note for this clonotype: Its antigen is not identified.

This chain uses TRBV15 with TRBJ2-2, with 15 positions matching TRBD2. This TCR derives from a human donor in good health. The sample consisted of sorted CD4+, CD8+, or CD8+CD57+ T cells (not recorded which) from PBMCs. The CDR3 region has the DNA TGTGCCACCCATCTAGGGACTAGCGGGGGGATTGGCACCGGGGAGCTGTTTTTT. The encoded protein is CATHLGTSGGIGTGELFF.